This T cell receptor (beta chain) appears in the sequencing data of a study of CXCR3-negative and CXCR3-positive naive CD8 T cells. CDR1 and CDR2 (germline): MGHRA, YSYEKL. The length of the CDR3 is 16 residues. Researchers prepared the TRB cDNA libraries using 5' RACE with UMI labels. TCRdb re-called the 5' RACE reads; one entry per CDR3 protein, DNA not given. Its clone listing holds 90,000 to 95,000 distinct CDR3 sequences. The chain uses TRBV4-1 and TRBJ2-2; as DNA is missing, the TRBD1 call by TCRdb cannot be tested. The clonotype was recovered from a human donor in good health. Some clones in this sample may be carry-over from other donors' samples. Sequencing was performed on naive CXCR3- CD8+ T cells from blood. Specified subset: CD45RO-CCR7+CD27+CD95- naive CD8+ T cells lacking CXCR3 (TNR3-). The CDR3 region is CASSQLQGRTTGELFF.